These T cell receptor beta chains were read from a single sample in a study of CD8 T cells in ankylosing spondylitis. TCRdb reprocessed the 5' RACE reads with MiXCR, giving one entry per CDR3 protein. The sample lists under 250,000 distinct CDR3 sequences; approximately 7.3% were seen once. Sequenced: blood, either unsorted or a sorted T cell fraction (not recorded which). These receptors were obtained from a male donor with ankylosing spondylitis. CDR3s include the opening cysteine and the closing phenylalanine or tryptophan. Fields, in order: J gene, clone size, V gene, D gene, CDR3 protein, CDR3 DNA. A D gene is named only where the DNA matches it firmly. A row's size may be missing; if present it is once, few, many or a size class.

J gene: TRBJ1-1
clone size: many
V gene: TRBV5-1
D gene: TRBD1
CDR3 protein: CASSLAGQGREAFF
CDR3 DNA: TGCGCCAGCAGCTTGGCCGGACAGGGGAGGGAAGCTTTCTTT

J gene: TRBJ2-1
clone size: few
V gene: TRBV7-6
D gene: TRBD2
CDR3 protein: CASSFLAGGDFSYNEQFF
CDR3 DNA: TGTGCCAGCAGCTTTCTAGCGGGGGGCGACTTCTCCTACAATGAGCAGTTCTTC

J gene: TRBJ2-7
clone size: many
V gene: TRBV20-1
D gene: -
CDR3 protein: CSARTPDGTYEQYF
CDR3 DNA: TGCAGTGCTAGAACCCCGGACGGAACCTACGAGCAGTACTTC

J gene: TRBJ1-2
clone size: few
V gene: TRBV9
D gene: -
CDR3 protein: CASSARGKGGYTF
CDR3 DNA: TGTGCCAGCAGCGCTAGGGGTAAGGGCGGCTACACCTTC

J gene: TRBJ1-2
clone size: many
V gene: TRBV4-3
D gene: TRBD1
CDR3 protein: CASSPSHRGKYGYTF
CDR3 DNA: TGCGCCAGCAGCCCCTCTCACAGGGGCAAGTATGGCTACACCTTC

J gene: TRBJ1-1
clone size: few
V gene: TRBV7-9
D gene: -
CDR3 protein: CASDLWQGKDTEAFF
CDR3 DNA: TGTGCCAGCGATTTGTGGCAGGGTAAGGACACTGAAGCTTTCTTT

J gene: TRBJ1-1
clone size: many
V gene: TRBV5-4
D gene: TRBD1
CDR3 protein: CASSLDPGGRKPEAFF
CDR3 DNA: TGTGCCAGCAGCTTGGACCCAGGGGGCAGGAAACCTGAAGCTTTCTTT

J gene: TRBJ2-7
clone size: many
V gene: TRBV28
D gene: TRBD1
CDR3 protein: CASGTGDLSYEQYF
CDR3 DNA: TGTGCCAGCGGGACAGGGGACCTCTCCTACGAGCAGTACTTC

J gene: TRBJ2-7
clone size: many
V gene: TRBV20-1
D gene: -
CDR3 protein: CSARSGGGYEQYF
CDR3 DNA: TGCAGTGCTAGATCCGGGGGCGGCTACGAGCAGTACTTC

J gene: TRBJ1-2
clone size: many
V gene: TRBV12-3/TRBV12-4
D gene: -
CDR3 protein: CAISGDSYGYTF
CDR3 DNA: TGTGCTATCTCGGGGGATAGCTATGGCTACACCTTC

J gene: TRBJ2-1
clone size: many
V gene: TRBV20-1
D gene: TRBD2
CDR3 protein: CSARGLAEYNEQFF
CDR3 DNA: TGCAGTGCTAGAGGACTAGCGGAATACAATGAGCAGTTCTTC

J gene: TRBJ1-6
clone size: few
V gene: TRBV6-1
D gene: -
CDR3 protein: CACHFSRYGSYNSPLHF
CDR3 DNA: TGTGCCTGTCATTTCAGCCGGTACGGATCCTATAATTCACCCCTCCACTTT

J gene: TRBJ2-5
clone size: few
V gene: TRBV6-1
D gene: TRBD2
CDR3 protein: CASIGLAGGYGTQYF
CDR3 DNA: TGTGCCAGCATCGGACTAGCGGGGGGTTATGGGACCCAGTACTTC

J gene: TRBJ2-7
clone size: many
V gene: TRBV7-6
D gene: TRBD1
CDR3 protein: CASSPSDRPSYEQYF
CDR3 DNA: TGTGCCAGCAGCCCCTCGGACAGGCCCTCCTACGAGCAGTACTTC

J gene: TRBJ2-1
clone size: many
V gene: TRBV7-2
D gene: -
CDR3 protein: CAQEWESYNEQFF
CDR3 DNA: TGTGCGCAGGAGTGGGAATCCTACAATGAGCAGTTCTTC

J gene: TRBJ1-5
clone size: many
V gene: TRBV7-2
D gene: -
CDR3 protein: CASSLRQGNQPQHF
CDR3 DNA: TGTGCCAGCAGCCTCCGACAGGGCAATCAGCCCCAGCATTTT

J gene: TRBJ1-1
clone size: -
V gene: TRBV13
D gene: -
CDR3 protein: CASSFGEGVTEAFF
CDR3 DNA: TGTGCCAGCAGCTTTGGGGAAGGGGTCACTGAAGCTTTCTTT

J gene: TRBJ2-2
clone size: few
V gene: TRBV6-4
D gene: -
CDR3 protein: CASSISPRTGELFF
CDR3 DNA: TGTGCCAGCAGTATCTCCCCTCGGACCGGGGAGCTGTTTTTT

J gene: TRBJ2-7
clone size: -
V gene: TRBV27
D gene: TRBD1
CDR3 protein: CASSLVGTASYEQYF
CDR3 DNA: TGTGCCAGCAGTTTAGTCGGGACAGCGTCCTACGAGCAGTACTTC

J gene: TRBJ2-7
clone size: many
V gene: TRBV7-9
D gene: -
CDR3 protein: CASSPSVSYEQYF
CDR3 DNA: TGTGCCAGCAGCCCCAGCGTCTCCTACGAGCAGTACTTC

J gene: TRBJ2-1
clone size: many
V gene: TRBV6-2/TRBV6-3
D gene: -
CDR3 protein: CASSVGGGGNEQFF
CDR3 DNA: TGTGCCAGCAGTGTGGGAGGGGGGGGCAATGAGCAGTTCTTC

J gene: TRBJ2-1
clone size: few
V gene: TRBV6-5
D gene: TRBD1
CDR3 protein: CASSYSPLGQLEYNEQFF
CDR3 DNA: TGTGCCAGCAGTTACTCCCCTTTGGGACAGTTAGAATACAATGAGCAGTTCTTC

J gene: TRBJ2-5
clone size: -
V gene: TRBV4-3
D gene: TRBD2
CDR3 protein: CASSQDLGLAGETQYF
CDR3 DNA: TGCGCCAGCAGCCAAGATCTTGGACTAGCGGGGGAGACCCAGTACTTC

J gene: TRBJ2-3
clone size: few
V gene: TRBV6-5
D gene: -
CDR3 protein: CASSSRTTSTDTQYF
CDR3 DNA: TGTGCCAGCAGTTCTCGCACAACTAGCACAGATACGCAGTATTTT

J gene: TRBJ2-3
clone size: -
V gene: TRBV20-1
D gene: -
CDR3 protein: CSAKRYRRGTDTQYF
CDR3 DNA: TGCAGTGCCAAACGCTATCGGCGCGGCACAGATACGCAGTATTTT

J gene: TRBJ2-7
clone size: few
V gene: TRBV7-2
D gene: -
CDR3 protein: CASSLYTSYEQYF
CDR3 DNA: TGTGCCAGCAGCTTATATACTTCCTACGAGCAGTACTTC